Many counts were recorded for the clone carrying this TCR beta chain. The target antigen is unknown. The record originates from a study of T cells in Graves' hyperthyroidism and ophthalmopathy. Regarding the study as a whole: Peripheral blood also featured most of the thyroid clonotypes expanded above 0.001. For ophthalmopathy, model prediction preceded onset by a median about 6 months.

Amplified TCR beta CDR3 regions came from RNA transcripts. The HTBI set primed first-round TCR CDR3 RT-PCR. TCRdb analysed the multiplex PCR reads with MiXCR anew, one entry per CDR3 protein. The repertoire consists of about 350,000 distinct CDR3 sequences, with more than 11% occurring once and the leading ten covering approximately 25%. The CDR3 contains 13 residues. Trimming took 6 bases from V and 3 from J; bases not matched to a gene: 1. Germline CDR1 DFQATT, CDR2 SNEGSKA (reference sequence). V gene TRBV20-1 combines with J gene TRBJ2-1, with 11 bases identical to TRBD2. Source material: blood. This clonotype was obtained from a young woman with Graves' hyperthyroidism. For the CDR3, the DNA is TGCAGTGCGGGACTAGCGGTCTACAATGAGCAGTTCTTC. Amino acid sequence: CSAGLAVYNEQFF.